This note documents a single T cell receptor (beta chain) sequence. Clones were read by immunoSEQ multiplex PCR, and TCRdb kept only the in-frame ones, dropping some. Altogether about 1 million clones are present, about 76% being singletons, with the ten largest covering approximately 1.3%. The V gene lost 8 bases and the J gene lost 7 bases, with 24 bases spanning the gap. The CDR3 covers 16 residues. The germline gives CDR1 ENHRY, CDR2 SYGVKD. The data were obtained in a study of shared clonotypes between healthy human individuals. Donors, without exception, were Caucasian adults residing in Nashville, Tennessee.

The chain uses TRBV10-3 and TRBJ2-1; D might be TRBD1 or TRBD2, each matching 6 bases. The sequence was obtained from a man between 18 and 35 years old in good health. Sample: memory CD4+ T cells sorted from blood. Subset denoted: CD45RA-negative fraction. The CDR3 protein is CAIGEGGLVRVNEQFF. DNA of the CDR3: TGTGCCATCGGGGAAGGGGGGCTGGTTCGAGTTAATGAGCAGTTCTTC.